This T cell receptor beta chain was sequenced for a study of T cells in Graves' hyperthyroidism and ophthalmopathy. Study as a whole: The initial diagnosis was the point when peripheral blood was collected, ahead of any treatment. General study results and limits: The model identified upcoming ophthalmopathy a median around 7.1 months ahead of onset. Most thyroid clonotypes expanded above 0.001 appeared in blood too.

Approximately 10 ml of fresh peripheral blood supplied the PBMCs. The CDR3 loop spans 12 amino acids. Trimming stripped 6 bases from V and 6 bases from J, with 12 bases between. Germline V gene data show CDR1 as SNHLY and CDR2 as FYNNEI. The table lists this clonotype with many counts. The target antigen is unknown. RNA transcripts yielded amplified TCR beta CDR3 regions. HTBI primers drove first-round RT-PCR of the TCR CDR3. TCRdb processed the multiplex PCR reads anew with MiXCR; each CDR3 protein has one entry. Of roughly 710,000 distinct CDR3 sequences in the sample, roughly 32% were seen once. The sequenced material came from blood. The chain is built from TRBV2 and TRBJ2-7; a weak D match, TRBD2 (5 bases). This clonotype was sampled from a woman aged 40 to 50 with Graves' hyperthyroidism. In DNA form, the CDR3 reads TGTGCCAGCAGAGAGCGGTTACTCGAGCAGTACTTC. This encodes CASRERLLEQYF.